This T cell receptor (beta chain) was recorded in a study of T cell responses to AZD1222 COVID-19 vaccine. General observations from the study: Repertoires were obtained solely post-peak T cell response. The donors showed a predominance of white British ancestry and of females, with possible underestimation of clonal diversity. Epitopes outside B.1.351 and B.1.1.7 mutated regions reportedly drew nearly half of spike TCRs.

TCRdb keeps only in-frame clones here, not all; method: immunoSEQ multiplex PCR. The sample contains about 140,000 clones, 92% of which appear only once. This clone was seen more than once but under ten times. Its matching antigen is unknown. The CDR3 consists of 18 residues. Germline V gene lookup returns CDR1 WNHNN and CDR2 SYGVQD (reference sequence). J lost 4 bases, V lost 6 bases, and 13 bases had no gene match. The source material was peripheral blood, sampled 28 days after the second AZD1222 dose. The J gene is TRBJ2-2, the V gene TRBV10-1; 11 bases map to TRBD2. The receptor was isolated from an adult who received the AZD1222 COVID-19 vaccine. This chain's CDR3 is CASRLTSGKGEGTGELFF. Here the CDR3 DNA reads TGCGCCAGCAGGCTGACTAGCGGGAAGGGGGAGGGCACCGGGGAGCTGTTTTTT.